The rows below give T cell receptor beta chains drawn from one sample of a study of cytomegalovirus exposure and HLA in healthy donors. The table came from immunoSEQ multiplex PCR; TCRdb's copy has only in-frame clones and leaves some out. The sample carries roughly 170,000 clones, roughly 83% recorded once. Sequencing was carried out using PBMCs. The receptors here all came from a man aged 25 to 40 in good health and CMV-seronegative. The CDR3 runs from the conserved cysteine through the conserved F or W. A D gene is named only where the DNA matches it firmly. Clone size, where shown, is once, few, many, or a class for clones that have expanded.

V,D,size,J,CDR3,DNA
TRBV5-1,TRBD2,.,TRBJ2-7,CANSLGGGAYEQYF,TGCGCCAACAGCTTGGGTGGGGGGGCCTACGAGCAGTACTTC
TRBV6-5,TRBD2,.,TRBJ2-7,CASRGRLAGSYEQYF,TGTGCCAGCCGAGGTCGACTAGCGGGATCCTACGAGCAGTACTTC
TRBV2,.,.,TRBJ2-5,CASSEFISGETQYF,TGTGCCAGCAGTGAATTCATTTCGGGGGAGACCCAGTACTTC
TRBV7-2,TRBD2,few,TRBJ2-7,CASSWTSGSGPNEQYF,TGTGCCAGCAGCTGGACTAGCGGGAGCGGTCCCAACGAGCAGTACTTC
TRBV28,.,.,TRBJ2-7,CASSLWVGAYEQYF,TGTGCCAGCAGTTTATGGGTGGGAGCCTACGAGCAGTACTTC
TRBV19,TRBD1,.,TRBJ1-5,CASSTGVEQGVSNQPQHF,TGTGCCAGTAGTACGGGGGTAGAACAGGGGGTTAGCAATCAGCCCCAGCATTTT
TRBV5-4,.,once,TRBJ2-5,CASSLKEYQETQYF,TGTGCCAGCAGCCTGAAAGAGTACCAAGAGACCCAGTACTTC
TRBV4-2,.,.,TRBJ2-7,CASSRQGSSYEQYF,TGTGCCAGCAGCCGGCAGGGATCATCCTACGAGCAGTACTTC
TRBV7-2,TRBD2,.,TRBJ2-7,CASSGRLAGVYEQYF,TGTGCCAGCAGCGGGCGACTAGCGGGGGTCTACGAGCAGTACTTC
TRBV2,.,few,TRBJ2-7,CASSDMTTYEQYF,TGTGCCAGCAGTGATATGACAACCTACGAGCAGTACTTC
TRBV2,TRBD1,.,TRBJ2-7,CASRVDRAVYEQYF,TGTGCCAGCAGGGTGGACAGGGCCGTCTACGAGCAGTACTTC
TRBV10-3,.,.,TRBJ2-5,CAISGLGGDRQETQYF,TGTGCCATCAGTGGCTTGGGAGGAGATAGACAAGAGACCCAGTACTTC
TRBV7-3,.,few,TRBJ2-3,CASSLVASTDTQYF,TGTGCCAGCAGCTTAGTGGCCAGCACAGATACGCAGTATTTT
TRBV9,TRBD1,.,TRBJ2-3,CASSERQGASTDTQYF,TGTGCCAGCAGCGAACGACAGGGGGCCAGCACAGATACGCAGTATTTT
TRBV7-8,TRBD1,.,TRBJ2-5,CASSLGGTGPQETQYF,TGTGCCAGCAGCTTAGGGGGGACAGGGCCTCAAGAGACCCAGTACTTC
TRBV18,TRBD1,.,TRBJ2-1,CASSPLASGTGNNEQFF,TGTGCCAGCTCACCACTCGCCTCCGGGACAGGAAACAATGAGCAGTTCTTC
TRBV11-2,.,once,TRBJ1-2,CASSLGLVGDLHYGYTF,TGTGCCAGCAGCTTAGGATTAGTCGGGGATCTCCACTATGGCTACACCTTC
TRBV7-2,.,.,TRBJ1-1,CASSLEGRSRGRTEAFF,TGTGCCAGCAGCTTAGAAGGCAGGTCCCGCGGGAGGACTGAAGCTTTCTTT
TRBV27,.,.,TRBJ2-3,CASSLTPRVSTDTQYF,TGTGCCAGCAGTTTAACCCCCCGGGTGAGCACAGATACGCAGTATTTT
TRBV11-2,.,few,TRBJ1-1,CASSFTGAEAFF,TGTGCCAGCAGCTTCACCGGGGCTGAAGCTTTCTTT
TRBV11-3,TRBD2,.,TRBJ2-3,CASSLAGGDLTDTQYF,TGTGCCAGCAGCTTGGCGGGGGGCGATCTGACAGATACGCAGTATTTT
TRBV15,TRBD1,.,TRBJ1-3,CATSRAFPGQASGNTIYF,TGTGCCACCAGCAGAGCATTTCCGGGACAGGCCTCTGGAAACACCATATATTTT
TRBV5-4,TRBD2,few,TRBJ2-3,CASSMGLAGVTDTQYF,TGTGCCAGCAGCATGGGACTAGCGGGAGTAACAGATACGCAGTATTTT
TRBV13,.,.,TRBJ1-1,CASSSSLRNTEAFF,TGTGCCAGCAGCTCCAGTCTTCGGAACACTGAAGCTTTCTTT
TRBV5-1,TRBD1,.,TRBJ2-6,CASRPVTGGLSLSGANVLTF,TGCGCCAGCAGACCCGTCACAGGGGGTCTCTCTCTCTCTGGGGCCAACGTCCTGACTTTC
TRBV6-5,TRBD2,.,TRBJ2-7,CASSYAGGHYEQYF,TGTGCCAGCAGTTACGCGGGAGGTCACTACGAGCAGTACTTC
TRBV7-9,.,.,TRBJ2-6,CASSLRAGANVLTF,TGTGCCAGCAGCTTGAGGGCTGGGGCCAACGTCCTGACTTTC
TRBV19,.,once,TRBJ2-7,CASSIRVTDYEQYF,TGTGCCAGTAGTATACGGGTCACCGACTACGAGCAGTACTTC
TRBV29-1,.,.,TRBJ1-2,CSVDAATDTNYGYTF,TGCAGCGTTGACGCGGCAACCGATACTAACTATGGCTACACCTTC
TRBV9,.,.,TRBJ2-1,CASSVQGRDEQFF,TGTGCCAGCAGCGTGCAGGGGAGGGATGAGCAGTTCTTC
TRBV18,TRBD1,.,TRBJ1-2,CASSLGTGGVHYGYTF,TGTGCCAGCTCACTGGGGACAGGGGGCGTTCACTATGGCTACACCTTC
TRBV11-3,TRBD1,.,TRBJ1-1,CASSYRGRGTEAFF,TGTGCCAGCAGCTACAGGGGCCGGGGCACTGAAGCTTTCTTT
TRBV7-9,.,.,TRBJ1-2,CASSLETGGYTF,TGTGCCAGCAGCTTAGAGACAGGCGGCTACACCTTC
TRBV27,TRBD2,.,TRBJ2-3,CASSFGTSGNTDTQYF,TGTGCCAGCAGTTTCGGGACTAGCGGGAACACAGATACGCAGTATTTT
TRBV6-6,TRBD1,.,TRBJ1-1,CASILQGAQGTEAFF,TGTGCCAGCATCCTGCAGGGGGCGCAGGGCACTGAAGCTTTCTTT
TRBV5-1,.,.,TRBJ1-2,CASSPTPQETYGYTF,TGCGCCAGCAGCCCAACCCCGCAGGAAACCTATGGCTACACCTTC
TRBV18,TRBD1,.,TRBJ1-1,CASSPLPGQNMNTEAFF,TGTGCCAGCTCACCACTACCGGGACAGAACATGAACACTGAAGCTTTCTTT
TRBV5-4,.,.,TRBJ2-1,CASSLYQGLGNEQFF,TGTGCCAGCAGCCTGTACCAGGGGTTGGGAAATGAGCAGTTCTTC
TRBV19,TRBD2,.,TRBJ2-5,CASSIGGLETQYF,TGTGCCAGTAGTATCGGGGGGTTAGAGACCCAGTACTTC
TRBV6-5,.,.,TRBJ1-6,CASRYGQRHSPLHF,TGTGCCAGCAGATACGGACAGAGACATTCACCCCTCCACTTT
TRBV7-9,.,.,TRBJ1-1,CASSLQTEAFF,TGTGCCAGCAGCCTCCAGACTGAAGCTTTCTTT
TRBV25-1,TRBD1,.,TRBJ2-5,CASRLRQGRGGETQYF,TGTGCCAGCAGGCTCCGACAGGGAAGGGGTGGAGAGACCCAGTACTTC
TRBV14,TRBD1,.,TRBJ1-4,CASSGTGFSEKLFF,TGTGCCAGCAGCGGGACAGGGTTCAGTGAAAAACTGTTTTTT
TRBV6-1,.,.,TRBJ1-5,CASSDYVGHLINQPQHF,TGTGCCAGCAGTGATTACGTAGGACACCTCATAAATCAGCCCCAGCATTTT
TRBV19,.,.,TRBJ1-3,CASSISLWGPGNTIYF,TGTGCCAGTAGTATCTCCTTGTGGGGGCCTGGAAACACCATATATTTT
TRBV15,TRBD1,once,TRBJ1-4,CATSRDVQGDEKLFF,TGTGCCACCAGCAGAGATGTCCAGGGGGATGAAAAACTGTTTTTT
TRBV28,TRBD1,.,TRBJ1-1,CASSSQGGNTEAFF,TGTGCCAGCAGTTCACAGGGGGGAAACACTGAAGCTTTCTTT
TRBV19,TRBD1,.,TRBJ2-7,CASGPNRGWRYEQYF,TGTGCCAGTGGACCAAACAGGGGTTGGAGATACGAGCAGTACTTC
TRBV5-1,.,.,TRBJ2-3,CASSLGELDTQYF,TGCGCCAGCAGCTTGGGGGAGCTGGATACGCAGTATTTT
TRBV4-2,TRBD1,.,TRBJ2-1,CASSPDGTGSYNEQFF,TGTGCCAGCAGCCCTGACGGGACAGGGTCCTACAATGAGCAGTTCTTC
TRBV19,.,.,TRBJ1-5,CASSIAGVQPQHF,TGTGCCAGTAGTATCGCGGGGGTTCAGCCCCAGCATTTT
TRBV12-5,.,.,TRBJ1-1,CASGLDSNTEAFF,TGTGCTAGTGGTCTGGACAGCAACACTGAAGCTTTCTTT
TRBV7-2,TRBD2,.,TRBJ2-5,CASSSQRGGFPGSETQYF,TGTGCCAGCAGCTCCCAGCGGGGTGGGTTCCCAGGAAGTGAGACCCAGTACTTC
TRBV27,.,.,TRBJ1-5,CASRPRGGYSNQPQHF,TGTGCCAGCAGGCCAAGGGGCGGATATAGCAATCAGCCCCAGCATTTT
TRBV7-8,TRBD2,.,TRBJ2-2,CASSFRLPGGLTGELFF,TGTGCCAGCAGCTTTAGACTTCCGGGAGGACTCACCGGGGAGCTGTTTTTT
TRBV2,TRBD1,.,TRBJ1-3,CASSGGTAAGNTIYF,TGTGCCAGCAGTGGTGGGACAGCTGCTGGAAACACCATATATTTT
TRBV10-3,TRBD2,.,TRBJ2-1,CAISAGRDNEQFF,TGTGCCATCAGTGCCGGGAGGGACAATGAGCAGTTCTTC